Sequencing of this T cell receptor beta chain was carried out in a study of T cell repertoires in cytomegalovirus infection. Study as a whole: CMV infection and matching HLA type were both indicated by public TCR beta signatures.

This clonotype has at least ten counts. Its target is not known. A single record per CDR3 protein comes from TCRdb applying MiXCR to the reads. The table lists about 770,000 distinct CDR3 sequences, approximately 32% of them singletons. Findings of the study overall: HLA-C-restricted CMV-specific TCR beta clonotypes were dominant in the ex vivo response.

V was trimmed by 6 bases and J by 8 bases, leaving 21 bases between them. CDR1 is SEHNR, CDR2 FQNEAQ, per germline (reference sequence). The CDR3 covers 15 residues. The V gene is TRBV7-9, the J gene TRBJ2-3; D not resolved. The clonotype was recovered from a human donor in good health (CMV status not recorded). Some clones in this sample may be carry-over from other donors' samples. This specimen was cultured CD8+ T cells from PBMCs, taken from culture after CMV antigen stimulation. CDR3 amino acids: CASRDRAEPQITQYF. The CDR3 coding sequence is TGTGCCAGCAGGGACCGGGCAGAACCACAGATTACGCAGTATTTT.